Below are 24 T cell receptor beta chains sequenced from a single sample in a study of blood T cell repertoires in COVID-19. TCRdb's table, derived via immunoSEQ multiplex PCR, lists solely in-frame clones and lacks some. The sample lists fewer than 250,000 clones, about 88% occurring once. The material sequenced was peripheral blood. The receptors shown here come from a man between 60 and 75 years old with acute or convalescent COVID-19.

V usage is TRBV19 and J usage is TRBJ2-7; TRBD1 might be the D (6 bases). Germline lookup yields CDR1 LNHDA and CDR2 SQIVND (reference sequence). Deletions cut 3 bases from V and 5 bases from J, with 14 bases between. The CDR3 length is 14 residues. The CDR3 bases are TGTGCCAGTAGTATTGGGACATTAGGTAACGAGCAGTACTTC. It translates to CASSIGTLGNEQYF. Variable domain in full (rest from reference TRBV19 and TRBJ2-7): DGGITQSPKYLFRKEGQNVTLSCEQNLNHDAMYWYRQDPGQGLRLIYYSQIVNDFQKGDIAEGYSVSREKKESFPLTVTSAQKNPTAFYLCASSIGTLGNEQYFGPGTRLTVT.

The J gene is TRBJ1-1, the V gene TRBV24-1; D unclear. Between the trimmed V and J ends, which lost 3 bases and 7 bases, there was a span of 5 bases. The CDR3 has 11 amino acids. Germline values: CDR1 KGHDR, CDR2 SFDVKD. CDR3 protein: CATSDRSEAFF. The CDR3 nucleotides read TGTGCCACCAGTGATCGGAGTGAAGCTTTCTTT.

The rearrangement links TRBV6-5 to TRBJ1-1; D is uncertain. Germline V CDR1 and CDR2: MNHEY, SVGAGI. Trimming removed 0 bases at V and 8 bases at J, with 7 bases between. This CDR3 spans 12 amino acids. This chain's CDR3 is CASSYSPGEAFF. The CDR3 coding sequence is TGTGCCAGCAGTTACTCGCCGGGGGAAGCTTTCTTT.

The chain joins TRBV7-6 to TRBJ1-2; the D gene is possibly TRBD1 (6 bases). Germline lookup yields CDR1 SGHVS and CDR2 FNYEAQ. Trimming removed 0 bases from V and 3 bases from J, with 23 bases in between. The CDR3 has 19 amino acids. The CDR3 DNA reads as TGTGCCAGCAGCTTAGCGCTGAGGTGGGGGGGCAGGGAGGACTATGGCTACACCTTC. This encodes CASSLALRWGGREDYGYTF.

The chain recombines TRBV4-1 with TRBJ2-1, with 10 bases lining up with TRBD2. CDR1 and CDR2 from the germline V gene are MGHRA and YSYEKL. This CDR3 region has 17 residues. The V segment lost 0 bases and the J segment 8 bases; nucleotides outside the gene matches: 10. CDR3 sequence reads: CASSQDQSGGAFDEQFF. CDR3 in DNA: TGCGCCAGCAGCCAAGATCAGAGCGGGGGGGCCTTCGATGAGCAGTTCTTC.

The chain combines TRBV30 with TRBJ2-1; 15 nucleotides line up with TRBD2. Germline V gene data show CDR1 as GTSNPN and CDR2 as SVGIG (reference sequence). J gave up 6 bases and V 5 bases, and 5 bases lay outside the gene matches. This CDR3 contains 15 residues. The CDR3 nucleotides are TGTGCCTGGGCCGGACTAGCGGGGGGGGGCAATGAGCAGTTCTTC. This codes for CAWAGLAGGGNEQFF.

This chain joins TRBV6-5 and TRBJ1-3; no firm D call. V was pared by 3 bases and J by 0 bases, with 3 bases between. The CDR3 is 13 residues long. Per germline, CDR1 MNHEY and CDR2 SVGAGI. As DNA, the CDR3 is TGTGCCAGCAGTTATCGCTCTGGAAACACCATATATTTT. Translating it yields CASSYRSGNTIYF.

This rearrangement joins TRBV5-1 to TRBJ1-4, with 10 bases fitting TRBD1. With 3 bases clipped from V and 0 bases from J, the junction kept 11 bases outside the gene matches. Per germline, CDR1 SGHRS and CDR2 YFSETQ. CDR3 length equals 19 residues. The CDR3 nucleotides are TGCGCCAGCAGCTACGGACAGGGGGGCCGGGGGGCAACTAATGAAAAACTGTTTTTT. Protein product: CASSYGQGGRGATNEKLFF.

The J gene is TRBJ1-4, the V gene TRBV7-9; TRBD1 might be the D (6 bases). This CDR3 spans 18 amino acids. Germline V lookup: CDR1 SEHNR, CDR2 FQNEAQ (reference sequence). The germline V and J ends were trimmed by 5 bases and 0 bases, with 19 bases remaining between them. This chain's CDR3 is CASSQKTRTAATNEKLFF. CDR3 nucleotides: TGTGCCAGCAGCCAAAAGACTCGGACAGCTGCAACTAATGAAAAACTGTTTTTT. Variable domain in full (rest from reference TRBV7-9 and TRBJ1-4): DTGVSQNPRHKITKRGQNVTFRCDPISEHNRLYWYRQTLGQGPEFLTYFQNEAQLEKSRLLSDRFSAERPKGSFSTLEIQRTEQGDSAMYLCASSQKTRTAATNEKLFFGSGTQLSVL.

The chain's CDR3 is CASRDTSGGETQYF. The CDR3 bases are TGTGCCAGCAGAGATACTAGCGGGGGAGAGACCCAGTACTTC. The rearrangement joins TRBV11-2 to TRBJ2-5; 11 bases map to TRBD2. The CDR3 is made up of 14 amino acids. Germline lookup yields CDR1 SGHAT and CDR2 FQNNGV. Losses at the gene ends were 6 bases for V and 4 bases for J; bases not matched to a gene: 4.

This sequence joins TRBV2 and TRBJ1-2; D remains unclear. The CDR3 is 13 amino acids. Per the germline V gene, CDR1 is SNHLY and CDR2 is FYNNEI. V was pared by 2 bases and J by 4 bases, with 8 bases between. CDR3 amino acids: CASSEPGIYGYTF. In nucleotides, the CDR3 is TGTGCCAGCAGTGAACCGGGAATCTATGGCTACACCTTC.

This clone was observed once. The rearrangement links TRBV5-1 to TRBJ1-2, with D tentatively TRBD1 (5 bases). CDR1 is SGHRS and CDR2 is YFSETQ in the germline V gene. CDR3 length equals 14 residues. The V end lost 1 base, the J end lost 6 bases, and 13 bases lay between the germline ends. The CDR3 loop is CASSLRQGEDGYTF. For the CDR3, the DNA is TGCGCCAGCAGCTTGAGGCAGGGTGAAGATGGCTACACCTTC.

The gene calls are TRBV7-2 and TRBJ2-3; 7 positions agree with TRBD1. The ends lost 8 bases at V and 4 bases at J; junction bases unmatched: 9. Germline CDR1 and CDR2: SGHTA and FQGNSA. The CDR3 extends over 14 amino acids. The CDR3 loop reads CASAKGASADTQYF. CDR3 sequence (DNA): TGTGCCAGCGCAAAGGGGGCGAGCGCAGATACGCAGTATTTT.

The genes are TRBV12-3 or TRBV12-4 and TRBJ1-5, with unresolved D. Between the trimmed V and J ends, which lost 5 bases and 9 bases, there was a span of 11 bases. This CDR3 is built from 12 residues. The CDR3, as DNA: TGTGCCAGCAGTATCCCTGGGCGGCCCCAGCATTTT. This codes for CASSIPGRPQHF.

DNA of the CDR3: TGTGCCAGCAGCCCCAGGGGCGGGACAGGGGGCTACGAGCAGTACTTC. It is translated as CASSPRGGTGGYEQYF. The V call is TRBV7-2, the J call TRBJ2-7; 11 bases match TRBD1. Trimming at V came to 5 bases and at J to 3 bases, leaving 9 bases not matched to a gene. The V gene's germline CDR1 is SGHTA and CDR2 FQGNSA. The CDR3 consists of 16 residues.

This clone has a single count. V and J are TRBV14 and TRBJ2-7, with a weak D call TRBD1 (5 bases). CDR3 size: 14 residues. The V gene's germline CDR1 is SGHDN and CDR2 FVKESK. V lost 4 bases and J lost 3, with 13 bases in between. The CDR3 here is CASSPPQGGYEQYF. In nucleotides, the CDR3 is TGTGCCAGCAGCCCCCCCCAGGGTGGCTACGAGCAGTACTTC.

The rearrangement joins TRBV28 to TRBJ1-2; 7 positions agree with TRBD1. Looked up from germline, CDR1 is MDHEN and CDR2 is SYDVKM. V lost 7 bases and J lost 1; bases outside the gene matches: 12. This CDR3 contains 16 residues. CDR3 nucleotides: TGTGCCAGCACCCTTTTCGGAGGGGGCGGTAACTATGGCTACACCTTC. Translating gives CASTLFGGGGNYGYTF.

This clone was observed once. The CDR3 loop is CASSTQRGQETQYF. The CDR3, as DNA: TGTGCCAGCAGCACCCAGCGGGGCCAAGAGACCCAGTACTTC. The chain employs TRBV11-2 and TRBJ2-5, with 7 bases matching TRBD2. The CDR3 has 14 residues. J lost 1 base, V lost 5 bases, and 4 bases had no gene match. Germline loops: CDR1 SGHAT, CDR2 FQNNGV. Together with reference TRBV11-2 and TRBJ2-5, the CDR3 gives the full variable domain: EAGVAQSPRYKIIEKRQSVAFWCNPISGHATLYWYQQILGQGPKLLIQFQNNGVVDDSQLPKDRFSAERLKGVDSTLKIQPAKLEDSAVYLCASSTQRGQETQYFGPGTRLLVL.

The chain recombines TRBV7-9 with TRBJ2-7; weak D call: TRBD1 (5 bases). Germline values: CDR1 SEHNR, CDR2 FQNEAQ (reference sequence). Between the trimmed V and J ends, which lost 1 base and 6 bases, there was a span of 10 bases. This CDR3 is 13 amino acids long. For the CDR3, the DNA is TGTGCCAGCAGCTTAGGGCACCAGGGCGAGCAGTACTTC. This sequence encodes CASSLGHQGEQYF.

This clone was observed a single time. The chain recombines TRBV9 with TRBJ2-3; 11 positions match TRBD1. The J segment lost 2 bases and the V segment lost 0 bases, leaving 2 bases of the junction unmatched. Germline lookup yields CDR1 SGDLS and CDR2 YYNGEE. The CDR3 covers 16 residues. CDR3 coding DNA: TGTGCCAGCAGCGTAGAGGGACAGGGGGTCACAGATACGCAGTATTTT. This codes for CASSVEGQGVTDTQYF.

This clone was seen a handful of times. This chain links TRBV6-2 or TRBV6-3 with TRBJ2-6; D is undetermined. The V end was cut by 4 bases, the J end by 0 bases, with 7 bases between. Germline V gene lookup returns CDR1 MNHEY and CDR2 SVGEGT. This CDR3 contains 15 residues. CDR3 nucleotides: TGTGCCAGCAGTTGGTCAGACTCTGGGGCCAACGTCCTGACTTTC. Its translation is CASSWSDSGANVLTF.

This clone has only a few counts. The chain recombines TRBV5-3 with TRBJ1-2; D is ambiguous. TRBV5-3 is flagged as an ORF with uncertain function. V was shortened by 2 bases and J by 7 bases, with 12 bases between the two germline ends. This CDR3 region has 13 residues. CDR3 coding DNA: TGTGCCAGAAGCTTCCACGTTACGGGTGGCTACACCTTC. It encodes CARSFHVTGGYTF.

The chain is built from TRBV4-2 and TRBJ2-3; the match to TRBD2 covers 15 bases. The CDR3 extends over 17 amino acids. CDR1 is LGHNA and CDR2 is YNFKEQ in the germline V gene. The V and J ends lost 6 bases and 3 bases, in that order; junction bases with no gene match: 7. The CDR3 protein is CASSRTSGGARTDTQYF. CDR3 in DNA: TGTGCCAGCAGTCGGACTAGCGGGGGGGCTAGAACAGATACGCAGTATTTT.

The chain recombines TRBV10-3 with TRBJ1-1; the match to TRBD1 covers 8 bases. Germline values: CDR1 ENHRY, CDR2 SYGVKD. The CDR3 contains 14 residues. The J segment lost 4 bases and the V segment lost 2 bases, leaving 3 bases of the junction unmatched. The CDR3 DNA follows: TGTGCCATCAGTGAGGCGACAGGGGCCACTGAAGCTTTCTTT. Translation gives CAISEATGATEAFF.